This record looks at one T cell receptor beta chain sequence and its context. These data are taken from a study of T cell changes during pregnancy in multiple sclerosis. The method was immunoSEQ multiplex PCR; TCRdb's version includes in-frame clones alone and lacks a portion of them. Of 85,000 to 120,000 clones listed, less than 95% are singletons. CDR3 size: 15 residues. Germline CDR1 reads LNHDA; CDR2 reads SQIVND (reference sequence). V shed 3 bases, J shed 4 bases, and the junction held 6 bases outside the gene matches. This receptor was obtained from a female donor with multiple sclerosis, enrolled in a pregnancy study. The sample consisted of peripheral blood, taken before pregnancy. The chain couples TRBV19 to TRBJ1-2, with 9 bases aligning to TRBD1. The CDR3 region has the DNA TGTGCCAGTAGTATCACAGGGGGCGCTGGCTATGGCTACACCTTC. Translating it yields CASSITGGAGYGYTF. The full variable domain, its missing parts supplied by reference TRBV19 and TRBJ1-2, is DGGITQSPKYLFRKEGQNVTLSCEQNLNHDAMYWYRQDPGQGLRLIYYSQIVNDFQKGDIAEGYSVSREKKESFPLTVTSAQKNPTAFYLCASSITGGAGYGYTFGSGTRLTVV.